The sequence of this T cell receptor beta chain was determined in a study of T cell responses to AZD1222 COVID-19 vaccine. Study-wide points: Baseline antibody screening turned up just a handful of seropositive AZD1222 recipients. CD4 TCRs covered the whole spike, strongest at regions 160-218 and 743-854.

The data were produced by immunoSEQ multiplex PCR, yet TCRdb's version contains in-frame clones alone and is incomplete. The sample lists approximately 77,000 clones, roughly 94% occurring once. A remark on this clone: Its antigen is undetermined.

This sample comprised peripheral blood, obtained on day 0 of MenACWY control vaccination. The source of this sequence is an adult in good health.

CDR3 in DNA: TGTGCCAGCAGCTTAGTCGGCAGACAGGGTTCCTACGAGCAGTACTTC. It is translated as CASSLVGRQGSYEQYF. The chain joins TRBV7-2 to TRBJ2-7; 7 bases are shared with TRBD1. This CDR3 is 16 amino acids long. CDR1 is SGHTA and CDR2 is FQGNSA in the germline V gene. The J segment lost 1 base and the V segment lost 1 base, leaving 7 bases of the junction unmatched.